The entry below describes one TCR beta chain. As originally analysed: Quantification of nucleated cells was approximated via reference gene primer amplification. Data came from immunoSEQ multiplex PCR; TCRdb stores just in-frame clones and leaves some out. V and J calls and clone size are given by that table; D and trimming were obtained from the DNA. Of about 92,000 clones listed, 85% were seen once; the top ten hold approximately 40%. The data were taken from a study of blood T cell repertoires in COVID-19. At the level of the study: Samples came from the United States, Italy and Spain, spanning acute and convalescent COVID-19. T cells, B-cell-depleted T cells, or PBMCs supplied cDNA or gDNA.

Germline CDR1 SGHDN, CDR2 FVKESK. V shed 3 bases, J shed 5 bases, and the junction held 2 bases outside the gene matches. The CDR3 spans 15 residues. The specimen was peripheral blood. This sequence was found in an elderly man with acute or convalescent COVID-19. The rearrangement joins TRBV14 to TRBJ1-6; 9 bases map to TRBD1. The CDR3 loop reads CASSQGQGNNSPLHF. CDR3 nucleotide sequence: TGTGCCAGCAGCCAGGGACAGGGCAATAATTCACCCCTCCACTTT. Drawing the rest from reference TRBV14 and TRBJ1-6, the complete variable domain is EAGVTQFPSHSVIEKGQTVTLRCDPISGHDNLYWYRRVMGKEIKFLLHFVKESKQDESGMPNNRFLAERTGGTYSTLKVQPAELEDSGVYFCASSQGQGNNSPLHFGNGTRLTVT.